The next 5 T cell receptor beta chains were all read from a single sample in a study of response to subunit inactivated influenza vaccine. TCRdb re-analysed the RT-PCR reads in MiXCR, keeping a single row per CDR3 protein. The sample yields more than 700,000 distinct CDR3 sequences, approximately 22% seen once. The sequenced sample was PBMCs from blood, obtained approximately 5 days after vaccination. Receptor source: a man aged 50-60 years who received an inactivated influenza vaccine.

This clonotype was counted a few times. The rearrangement links TRBV20-1 to TRBJ2-7, with 7 bases fitting TRBD1. Germline V gene sequence: CDR1 DFQATT, CDR2 SNEGSKA (reference sequence). Trimming removed 1 base from V and 1 base from J; junction bases left unmatched: 10. There are 16 residues in the CDR3. The CDR3 DNA reads TGCAGTGCTAGAGGACAGGGAACCTTCGTATCCTACGAGCAGTACTTC. Protein: CSARGQGTFVSYEQYF.

This chain links TRBV4-1 with TRBJ2-5; D unclear. Germline lookup yields CDR1 MGHRA and CDR2 YSYEKL. V dropped 1 base and J dropped 7 bases, with 13 bases sitting between them. The CDR3 covers 14 residues. The CDR3 reads CASSQVGLLWTQYF. The CDR3 DNA follows: TGCGCCAGCAGCCAAGTGGGTCTCCTGTGGACCCAGTACTTC.

This rearrangement joins TRBV29-1 to TRBJ1-2, with a possible D match to TRBD1 (6 bases). V was pared by 6 bases and J by 3 bases, with 14 bases between. CDR3 length: 13 amino acids. Germline V gene sequence: CDR1 SQVTM, CDR2 ANQGSEA. The CDR3 DNA reads TGCAGCGTAGTGACTCCAGGGGACTATGGCTACACCTTC. Protein: CSVVTPGDYGYTF.

The gene calls are TRBV4-1 and TRBJ2-7, with D hard to call. CDR3 length equals 13 residues. Trimming took off 1 base at V and 6 bases at J, with 10 bases between the two ends. Germline values: CDR1 MGHRA, CDR2 YSYEKL. The CDR3, as DNA: TGCGCCAGCAGCCAAGCTGACGGCCCCGAGCAGTACTTC. It translates to CASSQADGPEQYF.

The chain links TRBV24-1 to TRBJ2-3; D unclear. Trimming shortened V by 4 bases and J by 8 bases, and 9 bases separated the two germline ends. Germline assignment: CDR1 KGHDR and CDR2 SFDVKD. This CDR3 region has 12 residues. CDR3 region: CATSDPSRTQYF. The CDR3 coding sequence is TGTGCCACCAGTGACCCCTCGCGTACGCAGTATTTT.